A single sample is the source of the 14 T cell receptor beta chains below, sequenced in a study of blood T cell repertoires in COVID-19. TCRdb keeps only in-frame clones here, not all; method: immunoSEQ multiplex PCR. The sample consists of 100,000 to 150,000 clones, more than 85% of them appearing once. The sequenced sample consisted of peripheral blood. The receptors were sampled from a man aged 55 to 69 with COVID-19, enrolled during active disease.

The V call is TRBV29-1, the J call TRBJ2-5, with TRBD2 identical over 13 bases. V was clipped by 3 bases and J by 5 bases; unmatched bases: 6. CDR1 and CDR2 from the germline V gene are SQVTM and ANQGSEA. The CDR3 runs to 15 residues. DNA of the CDR3: TGCAGCGTTGATATACTAGCGGGGGGGCTTGAGACCCAGTACTTC. Translation gives CSVDILAGGLETQYF.

The rearrangement joins TRBV29-1 to TRBJ1-1; 8 bases match TRBD1. V lost 6 bases, J lost 1 base, and 1 base stayed unmatched. Germline CDR1 reads SQVTM; CDR2 reads ANQGSEA. This CDR3 has 12 residues. In nucleotides, the CDR3 is TGCAGCGTCGGGACAGGGAACACTGAAGCTTTCTTT. It codes for CSVGTGNTEAFF. The full variable domain, in which reference TRBV29-1 and TRBJ1-1 provide the parts outside the CDR3, is SAVISQKPSRDICQRGTSLTIQCQVDSQVTMMFWYRQQPGQSLTLIATANQGSEATYESGFVIDKFPISRPNLTFSTLTVSNMSPEDSSIYLCSVGTGNTEAFFGQGTRLTVV.

The rearrangement links TRBV7-3 to TRBJ1-6; D gene uncertain. The germline gives CDR1 SGHTA, CDR2 FQGTGA. The CDR3 covers 15 residues. V was clipped by 5 bases and J by 8 bases, with 16 bases between them. CDR3 amino acids: CASSQRQSSDSPLHF. CDR3 nucleotides: TGTGCCAGCAGCCAAAGACAATCCTCTGATTCACCCCTCCACTTT. Combining the CDR3 with reference TRBV7-3 and TRBJ1-6 gives the whole variable domain GAGVSQTPSNKVTEKGKYVELRCDPISGHTALYWYRQSLGQGPEFLIYFQGTGAADDSGLPNDRFFAVRPEGSVSTLKIQRTERGDSAVYLCASSQRQSSDSPLHFGNGTRLTVT.

This chain links TRBV15 with TRBJ2-1; 9 nucleotides align to TRBD1. The V segment lost 2 bases and the J segment 9 bases; nucleotides outside the gene matches: 14. Germline values: CDR1 LNHNV, CDR2 YYDKDF (reference sequence). The CDR3 extends over 17 amino acids. Here the CDR3 DNA reads TGTGCCACCAGCAGAACCCCGGGACAGGGAGATTTTGGTGAGCAGTTCTTC. Protein sequence: CATSRTPGQGDFGEQFF. Looking up the rest from reference TRBV15 and TRBJ2-1 gives the full variable domain: DAMVIQNPRYQVTQFGKPVTLSCSQTLNHNVMYWYQQKSSQAPKLLFHYYDKDFNNEADTPDNFQSRRPNTSFCFLDIRSPGLGDTAMYLCATSRTPGQGDFGEQFFGPGTRLTVL.

This chain links TRBV11-2 with TRBJ1-1; D is perhaps TRBD1 (5 bases). Trimming removed 6 bases at V and 1 base at J, with 18 bases between. The CDR3 has 16 amino acids. CDR1 SGHAT and CDR2 FQNNGV come from the germline V gene. In DNA form, the CDR3 reads TGTGCCAGCAGACCACTTGGACGGGGGTGGAACACTGAAGCTTTCTTT. This codes for CASRPLGRGWNTEAFF.

The V and J genes are TRBV2 and TRBJ1-1; TRBD1 matches 8 bases. Germline V lookup: CDR1 SNHLY, CDR2 FYNNEI. J gave up 0 bases and V 7 bases, and 10 bases lay outside the gene matches. There are 16 residues in the CDR3. The CDR3 bases are TGTGCCAGCAAACTACAGGGGGGGAGAATGAACACTGAAGCTTTCTTT. Translation gives CASKLQGGRMNTEAFF.

The chain has TRBV6-4 and TRBJ1-6; a possible D gene is TRBD1 (6 bases). This CDR3 comprises 16 residues. The germline CDR1 and CDR2 sequences are MRHNA and SNTAGT. The germline V and J ends were trimmed by 6 bases and 11 bases, with 23 bases remaining between them. CDR3 sequence reads: CASRPEAGAMVAPLHF. Written as DNA, the CDR3 is TGTGCCAGCAGGCCCGAGGCGGGGGCTATGGTGGCACCCCTCCACTTT.

This sequence joins TRBV15 and TRBJ2-3; D possibly corresponds to TRBD2 (5 bases). The V gene's germline CDR1 is LNHNV and CDR2 YYDKDF (reference sequence). The V gene lost 3 bases and the J gene lost 0 bases, with 13 bases spanning the gap. The CDR3 totals 16 residues. In DNA, the CDR3 is TGTGCCACCAGCAGGCGAGGCGGGCTAAGCACAGATACGCAGTATTTT. This translates into CATSRRGGLSTDTQYF. The whole variable domain, filled in from reference TRBV15 and TRBJ2-3, reads DAMVIQNPRYQVTQFGKPVTLSCSQTLNHNVMYWYQQKSSQAPKLLFHYYDKDFNNEADTPDNFQSRRPNTSFCFLDIRSPGLGDTAMYLCATSRRGGLSTDTQYFGPGTRLTVL.

The rearrangement uses TRBV2 and TRBJ1-5; tentative D call: TRBD1 (6 bases). Germline V gene data show CDR1 as SNHLY and CDR2 as FYNNEI. CDR3 size: 14 residues. The germline V and J ends were trimmed by 2 bases and 9 bases, with 14 bases remaining between them. The chain's CDR3 is CASSEQGPFGPQHF. The CDR3 region has the DNA TGTGCCAGCAGTGAACAGGGGCCCTTTGGGCCCCAGCATTTT.

Comment on this clone: Other nucleotide sequences in the sample specify the same CDR3. The chain has TRBV4-3 and TRBJ2-3, with 9 bases fitting TRBD1. Unmatched junction bases numbered 8, after V lost 4 bases and J lost 0 bases. The V gene's germline CDR1 is LGHNA and CDR2 YSLEER. The CDR3 runs to 17 residues. This chain's CDR3 is CASSPQQGAISTDTQYF. Written as DNA, the CDR3 is TGCGCCAGCAGCCCACAACAGGGGGCAATAAGCACAGATACGCAGTATTTT.

V and J are TRBV7-2 and TRBJ1-2; tentatively, D is TRBD1 (5 bases). This CDR3 has 15 amino acids. Germline assignment: CDR1 SGHTA and CDR2 FQGNSA. Trimming left V 9 bases short and J 7 bases short, with 24 bases between. CDR3 DNA sequence: TGTGCCAGGAGAGACCCAGGGTCGGTCGGGAGTGGCTACACCTTC. Translated, it gives CARRDPGSVGSGYTF.

The J gene is TRBJ2-7, the V gene TRBV19; D unclear. Per the germline V gene, CDR1 is LNHDA and CDR2 is SQIVND (reference sequence). Trimming took 9 bases from V and 6 from J, leaving 9 bases between them. The CDR3 spans 10 residues. CDR3 sequence (DNA): TGTGCCAGCCTCCCGTCCGAGCAGTACTTC. Translated: CASLPSEQYF.

CDR3 amino acids: CASSRWTGAALRAKNIQYF. The CDR3 DNA sequence: TGTGCCAGCAGCCGCTGGACAGGGGCTGCTCTGCGTGCCAAAAACATTCAGTACTTC. V is TRBV7-2 and J is TRBJ2-4; TRBD1 matches at 9 bases. The CDR3 runs to 19 residues. Germline V CDR1 and CDR2: SGHTA, FQGNSA. V dropped 5 bases and J dropped 1; count of bases not matched to a gene: 15.

This chain uses TRBV29-1 with TRBJ2-5, with TRBD2 identical over 8 bases. The CDR3 is 14 amino acids. With 3 bases clipped from V and 1 base from J, the junction kept 4 bases outside the gene matches. In germline, CDR1 is SQVTM, CDR2 ANQGSEA. As DNA, the CDR3 is TGCAGCGTTGAGTCAGCGGGGGCCCAAGAGACCCAGTACTTC. This sequence encodes CSVESAGAQETQYF.